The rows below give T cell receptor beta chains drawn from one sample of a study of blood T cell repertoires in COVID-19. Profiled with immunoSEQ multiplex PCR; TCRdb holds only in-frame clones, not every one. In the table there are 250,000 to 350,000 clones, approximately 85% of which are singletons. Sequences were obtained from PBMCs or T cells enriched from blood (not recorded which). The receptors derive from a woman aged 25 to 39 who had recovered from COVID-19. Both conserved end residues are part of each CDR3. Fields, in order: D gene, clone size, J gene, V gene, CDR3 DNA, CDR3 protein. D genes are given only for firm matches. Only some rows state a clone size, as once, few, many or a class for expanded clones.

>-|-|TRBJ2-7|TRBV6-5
TGTGCCAGCAGTTACTCCGACAGAGCCTACGAGCAGTACTTC
CASSYSDRAYEQYF
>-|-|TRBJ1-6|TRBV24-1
TGTGCCACCAGTGATTTCTCCGGGGGGCGGTTCTATAATTCACCCCTCCACTTT
CATSDFSGGRFYNSPLHF
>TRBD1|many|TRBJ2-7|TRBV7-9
TGTGCCAGCAGCAAAGAGGGGGACAGGGGGTACGAGCAGTACTTC
CASSKEGDRGYEQYF
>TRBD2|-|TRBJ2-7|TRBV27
TGTGCCAGCAGTTCGGGGGGGCAAGTCGGTTCCTACGAGCAGTACTTC
CASSSGGQVGSYEQYF
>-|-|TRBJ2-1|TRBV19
TGTGCCAGTGAGGGCAACAATGAGCAGTTCTTC
CASEGNNEQFF
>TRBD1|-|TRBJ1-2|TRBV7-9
TGTGCCAGCAGCTTACACGGGACAGAAACTAACTATGGCTACACCTTC
CASSLHGTETNYGYTF
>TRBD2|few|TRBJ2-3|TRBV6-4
TGTGCCAGCAGTGACGAGAGCGGGGGGGCAGATACGCAGTATTTT
CASSDESGGADTQYF
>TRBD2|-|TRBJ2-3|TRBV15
TGTGCCACCAGAAAGACCAAAACTAGCGGGGTAAATAGAGATACGCAGTATTTT
CATRKTKTSGVNRDTQYF
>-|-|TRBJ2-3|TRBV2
TGTGCCAGCGCGTTCGAAACGCAGTATTTT
CASAFETQYF
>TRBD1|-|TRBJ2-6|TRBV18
TGTGCCAGCTCACCACGGACAGGATCCTCTTCTGGGGCCAACGTCCTGACTTTC
CASSPRTGSSSGANVLTF
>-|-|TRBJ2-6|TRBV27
TGTGCCAGCAGTTTAGCGGGGGCCGGGGCCAACGTCCTGACTTTC
CASSLAGAGANVLTF
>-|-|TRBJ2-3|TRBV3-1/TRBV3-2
TGTGCCAGCAGCCAGGGCCCAGATACGCAGTATTTT
CASSQGPDTQYF
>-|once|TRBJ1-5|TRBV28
TGTGCCAGCGGCCAATCGGGGGGCCTCAATCAGCCCCAGCATTTT
CASGQSGGLNQPQHF
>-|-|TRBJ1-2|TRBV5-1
TGCGCCAGCTCCGGAAATGGGGCCGGCTACACCTTC
CASSGNGAGYTF